One sample yielded the 24 T cell receptor beta chains listed below, sequenced in a study of T cell changes during pregnancy in multiple sclerosis (dated by TCRdb to between 2017 and 2020). Libraries came from the immunoSEQ multiplex PCR assay. In its TCRdb copy, this immuneACCESS table keeps in-frame sequences only and misses some clones. Where compared with another copy, unresolved V genes explain less than half of these, and the others have no known cause. The sample includes under 55,000 clones, with 93% observed a single time. The ten top clones hold 1.5% to 2% of the sample. The sample consisted of peripheral blood, taken in the second trimester of pregnancy. Receptors were obtained from a female donor with multiple sclerosis, enrolled in a pregnancy study.

The V and J genes are TRBV9 and TRBJ2-1, with 10 bases that match TRBD2. Trimming removed 2 bases from V and 4 bases from J; junction bases left unmatched: 3. In germline, CDR1 is SGDLS, CDR2 YYNGEE. The CDR3 runs to 15 residues. The CDR3 DNA is TGTGCCAGCAGCGTGGATAGCGGGAGGTACAATGAGCAGTTCTTC. It yields the protein CASSVDSGRYNEQFF.

The chain combines TRBV6-1 with TRBJ2-2; D unresolved. CDR3 size: 14 residues. V was clipped by 4 bases and J by 1 base, with 7 bases between them. Germline V lookup: CDR1 MNHNS, CDR2 SASEGT. The CDR3 DNA follows: TGTGCCAGCAGTGCCCTAGAGAACACCGGGGAGCTGTTTTTT. This translates into CASSALENTGELFF.

V and J are TRBV2 and TRBJ2-1; 8 bases align to TRBD2. The CDR3 contains 14 residues. Germline V gene data show CDR1 as SNHLY and CDR2 as FYNNEI. The trim removed 7 bases at V and 5 bases at J, leaving 7 bases unmatched. The CDR3, as DNA: TGTGCCAGCATTCCGGGAGGGCTCGACAATGAGCAGTTCTTC. Translated: CASIPGGLDNEQFF.

The chain is built from TRBV7-2 and TRBJ2-3, with 10 bases matching TRBD2. The CDR3 is 17 residues long. Per the germline V gene, CDR1 is SGHTA and CDR2 is FQGNSA. After removal of 1 base from V and 4 bases from J, the junction contained 8 bases not matched to a gene. The CDR3 loop is CASSLGALAGVADTQYF. As DNA, the CDR3 is TGTGCCAGCAGCTTAGGCGCGCTAGCGGGAGTTGCAGATACGCAGTATTTT.

J is TRBJ1-2 and V is TRBV6-1; 8 bases map to TRBD1. The CDR3 extends over 14 amino acids. J was trimmed by 0 bases and V by 4 bases; bases with no gene match: 1. The germline V gene encodes CDR1 MNHNS and CDR2 SASEGT. The CDR3 DNA sequence: TGTGCCAGCAGTGGGGACAGGACTAACTATGGCTACACCTTC. Amino acids: CASSGDRTNYGYTF.

This sequence joins TRBV18 and TRBJ1-1; D is unresolved. The length of the CDR3 is 14 residues. The V end was cut by 6 bases, the J end by 2 bases, with 13 bases between. Germline V gives CDR1 KGHSH, CDR2 LQKENI. CDR3 nucleotide sequence: TGTGCCAGCTCTCTCATGGACTTCAACACTGAAGCTTTCTTT. Its translation is CASSLMDFNTEAFF.

This rearrangement joins TRBV16 to TRBJ1-5; possibly TRBD1 for D (5 bases). Trimming took 4 bases from V and 3 from J, leaving 10 bases between them. The CDR3 has 14 residues. Germline V lookup: CDR1 KGHSY, CDR2 FQNENV. The CDR3 nucleotides read TGTGCCAGCAGCCTCGAACAGGACAATCAGCCCCAGCATTTT. It translates to CASSLEQDNQPQHF.

The V call is TRBV7-2, the J call TRBJ2-7; 8 nucleotides agree with TRBD1. CDR1 SGHTA and CDR2 FQGNSA come from the germline V gene. The trim removed 4 bases at V and 3 bases at J, leaving 5 bases unmatched. The CDR3 loop spans 14 amino acids. The CDR3 region has the DNA TGTGCCAGCAGCTCTTACAGGGGGAGCTACGAGCAGTACTTC. It specifies CASSSYRGSYEQYF.

V gene TRBV7-9 combines with J gene TRBJ2-7; 9 bases match TRBD2. The CDR3 sequence is 15 residues long. Germline trimming cut 0 bases from V and 2 bases from J; bases unmatched to any gene: 2. The germline V gene encodes CDR1 SEHNR and CDR2 FQNEAQ (reference sequence). CDR3 region: CASSLASGRAYEQYF. In DNA form, the CDR3 reads TGTGCCAGCAGCTTAGCTAGCGGGAGAGCCTACGAGCAGTACTTC.

The rearrangement links TRBV9 to TRBJ2-3; TRBD1 aligns across 8 bases. This CDR3 contains 15 residues. CDR1 SGDLS and CDR2 YYNGEE come from the germline V gene. Germline trimming cut 2 bases from V and 4 bases from J; bases unmatched to any gene: 6. Here the CDR3 DNA reads TGTGCCAGCAGCGTTCGGACAGGGAGATCAGATACGCAGTATTTT. Amino acid sequence: CASSVRTGRSDTQYF. Supplemented by reference TRBV9 and TRBJ2-3, the full variable domain reads DSGVTQTPKHLITATGQRVTLRCSPRSGDLSVYWYQQSLDQGLQFLIQYYNGEERAKGNILERFSAQQFPDLHSELNLSSLELGDSALYFCASSVRTGRSDTQYFGPGTRLTVL.

V gene TRBV6-1 combines with J gene TRBJ2-7, with D tentatively TRBD2 (6 bases). The V end lost 2 bases, the J end lost 4 bases, and 18 bases lay between the germline ends. The CDR3 is made up of 16 amino acids. CDR1 is MNHNS, CDR2 SASEGT, per germline. The CDR3 sequence is CASSERLLAFPYEQYF. DNA of the CDR3: TGTGCCAGCAGTGAAAGACTTCTAGCGTTCCCTTACGAGCAGTACTTC.

The chain carries TRBV9 and TRBJ2-2; possibly TRBD2 for D (5 bases). This CDR3 has 15 amino acids. The germline V and J ends were trimmed by 5 bases and 4 bases, with 15 bases remaining between them. Germline loops: CDR1 SGDLS, CDR2 YYNGEE. The CDR3 region has the DNA TGTGCCAGCAGGGCGGGTGCAAGCGGCACCGGGGAGCTGTTTTTT. This translates into CASRAGASGTGELFF.

The rearrangement links TRBV29-1 to TRBJ2-7; TRBD1 matches at 10 bases. V was clipped by 6 bases and J by 6 bases; unmatched bases: 5. The CDR3 length is 12 residues. Germline loops: CDR1 SQVTM, CDR2 ANQGSEA. In nucleotides, the CDR3 is TGCAGCGTGGGGTGGGACAGGGGCGAGCAGTACTTC. It translates to CSVGWDRGEQYF.

The genes are TRBV6-5 and TRBJ2-5; D gene ambiguous. The germline V and J ends were trimmed by 2 bases and 2 bases, with 6 bases remaining between them. CDR1 is MNHEY, CDR2 SVGAGI, per germline. The CDR3 spans 13 residues. CDR3 DNA sequence: TGTGCCAGCAGTTACGAGTCTCAAGAGACCCAGTACTTC. This translates into CASSYESQETQYF.

The chain carries TRBV9 and TRBJ2-5, with D possibly TRBD2 on 5 matching bases. The CDR3 length is 15 residues. CDR1 and CDR2 from the germline V gene are SGDLS and YYNGEE. V shed 3 bases and J shed 0 bases, with 12 bases lying between them. CDR3 sequence: CASSEAPGNQETQYF. The CDR3 DNA reads as TGTGCCAGCAGCGAGGCCCCGGGGAACCAAGAGACCCAGTACTTC.

The chain joins TRBV5-1 to TRBJ1-1, with 9 positions matching TRBD1. The junction had 7 bases not matched to a gene; V was cut back by 6 bases and J by 1 base. The CDR3 runs to 15 residues. In germline, CDR1 is SGHRS, CDR2 YFSETQ. The chain's CDR3 is CASKVQGARNTEAFF. The DNA of the CDR3 is TGCGCCAGCAAAGTACAGGGGGCGAGGAACACTGAAGCTTTCTTT.

The chain employs TRBV4-2 and TRBJ1-4; 7 bases line up with TRBD1. Trimming took 3 bases from V and 5 from J; bases not matched to a gene: 18. The CDR3 spans 19 residues. CDR1 and CDR2 from the germline V gene are LGHNA and YNFKEQ. CDR3 nucleotide sequence: TGTGCCAGCAGCCACCCCTTGGGGACAGCCGGCGCACACAATGAAAAACTGTTTTTT. Protein product: CASSHPLGTAGAHNEKLFF.

This clone was observed a single time. The CDR3 nucleotides read TGTGCCAGCTCACCACAGAGCAGCCGAGGAAATGAGCAGTTCTTC. The encoded protein is CASSPQSSRGNEQFF. The chain recombines TRBV18 with TRBJ2-1; D unclear. V gave up 1 base and J gave up 7 bases, with 14 bases separating them. Germline V gene data show CDR1 as KGHSH and CDR2 as LQKENI. CDR3 size: 15 residues.

The rearrangement joins TRBV6-5 to TRBJ2-1; 8 bases are shared with TRBD1. Per germline, CDR1 MNHEY and CDR2 SVGAGI. Trimming removed 1 base from V and 6 bases from J; junction bases left unmatched: 2. The CDR3 sequence is 14 residues long. CDR3: CASSYLGTGNEQFF. The CDR3 nucleotides are TGTGCCAGCAGTTACTTGGGGACAGGCAATGAGCAGTTCTTC.

The chain is built from TRBV27 and TRBJ2-1, with a weak D call TRBD2 (5 bases). The V end lost 3 bases, the J end lost 7 bases, and 10 bases lay between the germline ends. The CDR3 has 13 residues. The germline V gene has CDR1 MNHEY and CDR2 SMNVEV (reference sequence). The CDR3 protein is CASSLDRGNEQFF. As DNA, the CDR3 is TGTGCCAGCAGTTTGGATAGAGGGAATGAGCAGTTCTTC.

This chain joins TRBV2 and TRBJ1-1; D uncertain. There are 12 residues in the CDR3. The V end lost 4 bases, the J end lost 6 bases, and 9 bases lay between the germline ends. CDR1 is SNHLY and CDR2 is FYNNEI in the germline V gene. CDR3 amino acids: CASSGALAEAFF. CDR3 nucleotides: TGTGCCAGCAGTGGGGCTCTTGCTGAAGCTTTCTTT. Full variable domain (outside the CDR3, taken from reference TRBV2 and TRBJ1-1): EPEVTQTPSHQVTQMGQEVILRCVPISNHLYFYWYRQILGQKVEFLVSFYNNEISEKSEIFDDQFSVERPDGSNFTLKIRSTKLEDSAMYFCASSGALAEAFFGQGTRLTVV.

The chain uses TRBV7-2 and TRBJ2-1; maybe TRBD2 (6 bases). V shed 0 bases and J shed 8 bases, with 17 bases lying between them. CDR1 and CDR2 (germline): SGHTA, FQGNSA. This CDR3 is 16 amino acids long. CDR3 DNA: TGTGCCAGCAGCTTAGCTGGAGCGGGTGTACCCCATGAGCAGTTCTTC. The encoded protein is CASSLAGAGVPHEQFF.

The rearrangement links TRBV5-6 to TRBJ2-7; D may be TRBD1 (5 bases). CDR1 SGHDT and CDR2 YYEEEE come from the germline V gene. Trimming removed 3 bases at V and 5 bases at J, with 21 bases between. The CDR3 consists of 16 residues. The CDR3 DNA follows: TGTGCCAGCAGCTCAAGGGGAAGTTTACGGATCCACGAGCAGTACTTC. Protein: CASSSRGSLRIHEQYF.

The chain links TRBV5-4 to TRBJ2-3; TRBD2 matches at 15 bases. Germline loops: CDR1 SGHNT, CDR2 YYREEE (reference sequence). J gave up 8 bases and V 4 bases, and 11 bases lay outside the gene matches. This CDR3 is 17 amino acids long. The CDR3 region is CASSLGLAGGTSGTQYF. In DNA, the CDR3 is TGTGCCAGCAGCCTAGGACTAGCGGGAGGGACCAGCGGTACGCAGTATTTT.